In its sample, the clone carrying this T cell receptor (beta chain) was seen once. Antigen unknown. The sample belongs to a study of cytomegalovirus exposure and HLA in healthy donors. TCRdb's copy holds only in-frame clones and misses some; the assay was immunoSEQ multiplex PCR. The table lists 200,000 to 250,000 clones, 87% of them singletons. The CDR3 covers 16 residues. Germline trimming cut 4 bases from V and 7 bases from J; bases unmatched to any gene: 8. Per germline, CDR1 SEHNR and CDR2 FQNEAQ (reference sequence). Study-level points and caveats: First-cohort TCR clusters were later found to tend to co-occur in the 90 to 150 validation repertoires.

This TCR was recovered from a man between 18 and 35 years old in good health and CMV-seropositive. This sequence joins TRBV7-9 and TRBJ2-1; 12 nucleotides agree with TRBD2. Input material: PBMCs. CDR3 sequence: CASSSRLAGVGNEQFF. Here the CDR3 DNA reads TGTGCCAGCAGCTCCAGACTAGCGGGAGTGGGTAATGAGCAGTTCTTC.